Shown below are 20 T cell receptor beta chains from a single sample sequenced in a study of shared clonotypes between healthy human individuals (dated by TCRdb to 2018 to 2021). The library came from the immunoSEQ multiplex PCR assay. TCRdb took this table from immuneACCESS and kept in-frame rearrangements with V and J called. Such tables lack part of the clones; where checked against another copy, unresolved V genes explain under half of the gap, and the rest is unexplained. This sample is represented by 500,000 to 550,000 clones; around 95% of them were singletons. The ten largest clones add up to 0.05% to 0.08% of the sample. Sequencing input: naive CD4+ T cells sorted from blood. Reading the label with the study, this specimen's cell subset or site is: CD45RA+ positively selected. The receptors here all came from a woman in her twenties or thirties in good health.

CDR3 loop: CSAASRDGYTF. CDR3 bases: TGCAGTGCTGCTAGCAGGGATGGCTACACCTTC. The rearrangement uses TRBV20-1 and TRBJ1-2; TRBD1 is a possible D gene (5 bases). The CDR3 totals 11 residues. Between the trimmed V and J ends, which lost 5 bases and 6 bases, there was a span of 10 bases. Germline V CDR1 and CDR2: DFQATT, SNEGSKA (reference sequence).

This chain links TRBV2 with TRBJ2-2; a possible D gene is TRBD1 (5 bases). The V and J ends lost 6 bases and 1 base respectively, with 6 bases between them. CDR3 size: 13 residues. CDR1 is SNHLY, CDR2 FYNNEI, per germline. DNA for the CDR3: TGTGCCAGCAGCACAGGGAACACCGGGGAGCTGTTTTTT. Protein product: CASSTGNTGELFF.

This clone was seen once. J is TRBJ1-1 and V is TRBV11-2, with D perhaps matching TRBD1 (5 bases). CDR3 length equals 16 residues. V was pared by 5 bases and J by 2 bases, with 18 bases between. Germline CDR1 and CDR2: SGHAT and FQNNGV. CDR3 sequence reads: CASSPLPRVKNTEAFF. The CDR3 bases are TGTGCCAGCAGCCCTCTCCCCAGGGTAAAAAACACTGAAGCTTTCTTT.

The gene calls are TRBV19 and TRBJ2-6; 7 nucleotides agree with TRBD2. The ends lost 3 bases at V and 0 bases at J; junction bases unmatched: 2. CDR1 LNHDA and CDR2 SQIVND come from the germline V gene (reference sequence). CDR3 size: 16 residues. The chain's CDR3 is CASSIGGFSGANVLTF. CDR3 DNA: TGTGCCAGTAGTATCGGGGGGTTCTCTGGGGCCAACGTCCTGACTTTC.

This chain uses TRBV5-1 with TRBJ1-1; D may be TRBD1 (6 bases). Germline values: CDR1 SGHRS, CDR2 YFSETQ. Trimming shortened V by 0 bases and J by 4 bases, and 13 bases separated the two germline ends. The CDR3 totals 15 residues. CDR3: CASSLGGAGGTEAFF. CDR3 bases: TGCGCCAGCAGCTTGGGGGGGGCTGGCGGCACTGAAGCTTTCTTT.

The rearrangement uses TRBV28 and TRBJ2-1; TRBD2 matches at 7 bases. CDR1 and CDR2 from the germline V gene are MDHEN and SYDVKM. The CDR3 spans 15 residues. With V trimmed by 6 bases and J by 7 bases, 12 bases remained unmatched. CDR3 sequence: CASRSTSVFINEQFF. In DNA form, the CDR3 reads TGTGCCAGCAGGTCAACTAGCGTCTTTATAAATGAGCAGTTCTTC.

Notes on this clone: The same CDR3 can be traced to other DNA sequences in this sample. The chain employs TRBV19 and TRBJ2-1, with D tentatively TRBD1 (5 bases). With 6 bases removed from V and 3 bases from J, the gap between germline ends came to 9 bases. This CDR3 has 13 amino acids. CDR1 and CDR2 (germline): LNHDA, SQIVND (reference sequence). CDR3 in DNA: TGTGCCAGTAGCGAGCAGGGCTACAATGAGCAGTTCTTC. Amino acids: CASSEQGYNEQFF.

The V gene is TRBV7-9, the J gene TRBJ1-2; 9 nucleotides agree with TRBD1. After removal of 5 bases from V and 8 bases from J, the junction contained 15 bases not matched to a gene. The CDR3 is 16 residues long. Germline-derived CDR1 and CDR2 are SEHNR and FQNEAQ (reference sequence). CDR3 sequence (DNA): TGTGCCAGCAGCCGAAGGTCGACAGGGGGGATCGAGGGCTACACCTTC. This gives the protein CASSRRSTGGIEGYTF.

The chain carries TRBV19 and TRBJ1-2, with 10 bases lining up with TRBD1. V gave up 7 bases and J gave up 2 bases; unmatched junction bases: 10. CDR3 size: 16 residues. Germline V lookup: CDR1 LNHDA, CDR2 SQIVND (reference sequence). As DNA, the CDR3 is TGTGCCAGTACCCGCCTGGGACAGGGGAGCAACTATGGCTACACCTTC. Translating gives CASTRLGQGSNYGYTF.

This clone was seen only once. The chain recombines TRBV2 with TRBJ1-4; TRBD1 matches at 7 bases. CDR3 length: 16 residues. Germline V gene data show CDR1 as SNHLY and CDR2 as FYNNEI. J lost 4 bases, V lost 2 bases, and 7 bases had no gene match. Here the CDR3 DNA reads TGTGCCAGCAGTGAATGGCAGGGGGGAGGTAATGAAAAACTGTTTTTT. Translating it yields CASSEWQGGGNEKLFF. The full variable domain, its missing parts supplied by reference TRBV2 and TRBJ1-4, is EPEVTQTPSHQVTQMGQEVILRCVPISNHLYFYWYRQILGQKVEFLVSFYNNEISEKSEIFDDQFSVERPDGSNFTLKIRSTKLEDSAMYFCASSEWQGGGNEKLFFGSGTQLSVL.

The rearrangement uses TRBV19 and TRBJ1-2, with D unresolved. The V gene's germline CDR1 is LNHDA and CDR2 SQIVND (reference sequence). This CDR3 is built from 12 residues. Trimming left V 7 bases short and J 4 bases short, with 10 bases between. Written as DNA, the CDR3 is TGTGCCAGTAACGCAGGATTCTATGGCTACACCTTC. This codes for CASNAGFYGYTF.

The chain links TRBV7-9 to TRBJ1-5; D unclear. Germline V gene data show CDR1 as SEHNR and CDR2 as FQNEAQ (reference sequence). V was trimmed by 8 bases and J by 0 bases, leaving 20 bases between them. The CDR3 runs to 17 residues. CDR3 sequence reads: CASLTEPGVNSNQPQHF. CDR3 DNA: TGTGCCAGCCTCACCGAGCCTGGGGTCAATAGCAATCAGCCCCAGCATTTT.

The sample holds one count of this clone. The V gene is TRBV4-1, the J gene TRBJ2-3; perhaps TRBD1 as D (6 bases). This CDR3 contains 18 residues. Trimming took off 4 bases at V and 0 bases at J, with 20 bases between the two ends. Germline loops: CDR1 MGHRA, CDR2 YSYEKL. DNA for the CDR3: TGCGCCAGCAGCCGGGATAACAGGGCCACTTCTAGCACAGATACGCAGTATTTT. Amino acids: CASSRDNRATSSTDTQYF.

The chain couples TRBV18 to TRBJ2-2; no clear D gene. This CDR3 comprises 17 residues. Germline V CDR1 and CDR2: KGHSH, LQKENI. V was clipped by 2 bases and J by 5 bases, with 18 bases between them. This CDR3 is CASSPGLAPSRTGELFF. DNA for the CDR3: TGTGCCAGCTCACCAGGTCTGGCCCCGTCGAGGACCGGGGAGCTGTTTTTT.

As for this clone: This CDR3 is also generated by other DNA sequences in the sample. The chain uses TRBV7-9 and TRBJ1-4, with 10 bases lining up with TRBD1. The CDR3 sequence is 15 residues long. The trim removed 3 bases at V and 7 bases at J, leaving 5 bases unmatched. Germline lookup yields CDR1 SEHNR and CDR2 FQNEAQ (reference sequence). Written as DNA, the CDR3 is TGTGCCAGCAGCTTGAGACAGGGGGCGGGTGAAAAACTGTTTTTT. This sequence encodes CASSLRQGAGEKLFF.

The CDR3 DNA follows: TGCGCCAGCAGCGACAGGATTACCTCCTACGAGCAGTACTTC. This gives the protein CASSDRITSYEQYF. The V call is TRBV10-1, the J call TRBJ2-7; tentatively, D is TRBD1 (6 bases). The CDR3 runs 14 residues. Germline CDR1 WNHNN, CDR2 SYGVQD (reference sequence). Trimming stripped 6 bases from V and 0 bases from J, with 12 bases between.

CDR3 region: CASSALTGGNEQFF. The CDR3 DNA sequence: TGTGCCAGCAGTGCATTGACAGGGGGGAATGAGCAGTTCTTC. This rearrangement joins TRBV2 to TRBJ2-1, with 9 bases lining up with TRBD1. The CDR3 is made up of 14 amino acids. Germline CDR1 and CDR2: SNHLY and FYNNEI. Germline trimming cut 4 bases from V and 7 bases from J; bases unmatched to any gene: 5.

This chain connects TRBV6-5 to TRBJ2-7, with D unresolved. The CDR3 is made up of 14 amino acids. V was clipped by 2 bases and J by 0 bases, with 8 bases between them. Germline CDR1 is MNHEY and CDR2 is SVGAGI. The CDR3: CASSYHGRSYEQYF. The DNA of the CDR3 is TGTGCCAGCAGTTACCATGGGCGCTCCTACGAGCAGTACTTC.

In its sample, this clone was seen a few times. The chain recombines TRBV7-9 with TRBJ2-3; D is unresolved. V lost 4 bases to trimming and J lost 0 bases, with 8 bases between them. The CDR3 totals 14 residues. Germline CDR1 is SEHNR and CDR2 is FQNEAQ (reference sequence). CDR3 region: CASSSPGSTDTQYF. CDR3 nucleotide sequence: TGTGCCAGCAGCTCTCCCGGGAGCACAGATACGCAGTATTTT. The whole variable domain, filled in from reference TRBV7-9 and TRBJ2-3, reads DTGVSQNPRHKITKRGQNVTFRCDPISEHNRLYWYRQTLGQGPEFLTYFQNEAQLEKSRLLSDRFSAERPKGSFSTLEIQRTEQGDSAMYLCASSSPGSTDTQYFGPGTRLTVL.

This clone came up once. The chain carries TRBV6-5 and TRBJ1-2; tentatively, D is TRBD1 (5 bases). The CDR3 covers 13 residues. Per germline, CDR1 MNHEY and CDR2 SVGAGI. Trimming took off 5 bases at V and 4 bases at J, with 11 bases between the two ends. The DNA for the CDR3 is TGTGCCAGCAGTCGAGACAGCGTCTATGGCTACACCTTC. As protein: CASSRDSVYGYTF.